The 29 T cell receptor beta chains given below trace back to one sample, sequenced in a study of T cell responses to AZD1222 COVID-19 vaccine. Generated by immunoSEQ multiplex PCR, the TCRdb table keeps only in-frame clones and is missing some. The data show about 99,000 clones, approximately 90% seen once. Source: peripheral blood, taken on day 0 of AZD1222 vaccination. The receptors originated from an adult in good health.

This clone was counted a single time. The chain employs TRBV24-1 and TRBJ2-5; tentatively, D is TRBD1 or TRBD2 (5 bases each). Germline assignment: CDR1 KGHDR and CDR2 SFDVKD. The CDR3 sequence is 16 residues long. V lost 3 bases to trimming and J lost 4 bases, with 17 bases between them. For the CDR3, the DNA is TGTGCCACCAGTGATCCTGGGACGGAGAACTTAGAGACCCAGTACTTC. This gives the protein CATSDPGTENLETQYF.

This clone occurred once. This chain joins TRBV11-2 and TRBJ1-6; D gene unclear. CDR1 and CDR2 from the germline V gene are SGHAT and FQNNGV. The CDR3 covers 13 residues. The ends were cut back, 3 bases at V and 7 bases at J, with 7 bases in the middle. The CDR3, as DNA: TGTGCCAGCAGCTTCCCTCCAAATTCACCCCTCCACTTT. The encoded protein is CASSFPPNSPLHF.

Remarks on this clone: The identical CDR3 is also encoded by other nucleotide sequences in the sample. The V call is TRBV7-2, the J call TRBJ1-5; 7 nucleotides match TRBD1. J lost 2 bases, V lost 1 base, and 2 bases had no gene match. The CDR3 runs 15 residues. Germline loops: CDR1 SGHTA, CDR2 FQGNSA. The CDR3 coding sequence is TGTGCCAGCAGCTTAGACAGGGGTGGCAATCAGCCCCAGCATTTT. Translating it yields CASSLDRGGNQPQHF.

DNA for the CDR3: TGTGCCACCAGTGATTTGTCAGGGAATAATTCACCCCTCCACTTT. This codes for CATSDLSGNNSPLHF. The chain is built from TRBV24-1 and TRBJ1-6, with D perhaps matching TRBD1 (5 bases). The CDR3 totals 15 residues. Trimming stripped 0 bases from V and 5 bases from J, with 7 bases between. Germline V lookup: CDR1 KGHDR, CDR2 SFDVKD.

This clone came up once. The CDR3 spells CASYSPGELFF. Written as DNA, the CDR3 is TGTGCCAGCTATTCCCCCGGGGAGCTGTTTTTT. The rearrangement links TRBV28 to TRBJ2-2; unclear D gene. CDR1 MDHEN and CDR2 SYDVKM come from the germline V gene. There are 11 residues in the CDR3. The ends were cut back, 8 bases at V and 6 bases at J, with 7 bases in the middle.

The chain links TRBV18 to TRBJ2-7; no clear D. With 2 bases removed from V and 0 bases from J, the gap between germline ends came to 11 bases. The CDR3 loop spans 15 amino acids. The germline V gene encodes CDR1 KGHSH and CDR2 LQKENI. The CDR3 reads CASSPVVGFSYEQYF. DNA of the CDR3: TGTGCCAGCTCACCAGTCGTGGGGTTCTCCTACGAGCAGTACTTC.

The chain joins TRBV6-6 to TRBJ1-3; TRBD1 is a possible D gene (6 bases). V was pared by 6 bases and J by 3 bases, with 15 bases between. Germline loops: CDR1 MNHNY, CDR2 SVGAGI (reference sequence). This CDR3 is 15 amino acids long. For the CDR3, the DNA is TGTGCCAGCAGGCCACAGGGTTTGGGTGGAAACACCATATATTTT. Its protein product is CASRPQGLGGNTIYF.

This chain joins TRBV7-3 and TRBJ2-3; D is uncertain. V lost 1 base to trimming and J lost 0 bases, with 14 bases between them. The germline V gene has CDR1 SGHTA and CDR2 FQGTGA. The CDR3 is 17 amino acids. CDR3 bases: TGTGCCAGCAGCTTAATAGGGCCAGTGTCTAGCACAGATACGCAGTATTTT. Protein product: CASSLIGPVSSTDTQYF.

The chain uses TRBV5-4 and TRBJ1-6, with 7 bases lining up with TRBD1. The CDR3 is made up of 16 amino acids. The J segment lost 6 bases and the V segment lost 5 bases, leaving 11 bases of the junction unmatched. Germline CDR1 reads SGHNT; CDR2 reads YYREEE (reference sequence). This chain's CDR3 is CASSRGTELSNSPLHF. The CDR3 DNA reads as TGTGCCAGCAGTCGTGGGACAGAACTGAGTAATTCACCCCTCCACTTT.

This clone showed up just a few times. The CDR3 DNA sequence: TGCAGCGTTGAAGAGCGGCACACCGGGGAGCTGTTTTTT. Encoded protein: CSVEERHTGELFF. The V call is TRBV29-1, the J call TRBJ2-2; D is ambiguous. The CDR3 runs to 13 residues. Germline CDR1 SQVTM, CDR2 ANQGSEA. V lost 0 bases and J lost 3, with 5 bases in between.

V and J are TRBV19 and TRBJ1-2; D might be TRBD1 (6 bases). The CDR3 runs to 14 residues. The V gene's germline CDR1 is LNHDA and CDR2 SQIVND (reference sequence). The germline V and J ends were trimmed by 3 bases and 2 bases, with 10 bases remaining between them. The CDR3 sequence is CASSISGANYGYTF. The CDR3 coding sequence is TGTGCCAGTAGTATCTCGGGGGCCAACTATGGCTACACCTTC. Full variable domain (rest looked up from reference TRBV19 and TRBJ1-2): DGGITQSPKYLFRKEGQNVTLSCEQNLNHDAMYWYRQDPGQGLRLIYYSQIVNDFQKGDIAEGYSVSREKKESFPLTVTSAQKNPTAFYLCASSISGANYGYTFGSGTRLTVV.

This chain joins TRBV7-3 and TRBJ2-7; no clear D. Trimming shortened V by 0 bases and J by 3 bases, and 6 bases separated the two germline ends. In germline, CDR1 is SGHTA, CDR2 FQGTGA. The length of the CDR3 is 13 residues. The CDR3 DNA reads as TGTGCCAGCAGCTTAACCGGGTACTACGAGCAGTACTTC. As protein: CASSLTGYYEQYF.

This clone was detected once. The rearrangement uses TRBV7-6 and TRBJ1-5; D ambiguous. The CDR3 runs to 17 residues. Trimming took off 1 base at V and 2 bases at J, with 15 bases between the two ends. CDR1 is SGHVS and CDR2 is FNYEAQ in the germline V gene. The CDR3: CASSLGPAMSGNQPQHF. The CDR3 region has the DNA TGTGCCAGCAGCTTAGGACCCGCAATGAGTGGCAATCAGCCCCAGCATTTT.

This clone was counted once. The chain's CDR3 is CASSVESFVANSGNTIYF. Here the CDR3 DNA reads TGTGCCAGCAGCGTAGAGTCTTTTGTGGCAAACTCTGGAAACACCATATATTTT. J is TRBJ1-3 and V is TRBV9; D unresolved. The germline CDR1 and CDR2 sequences are SGDLS and YYNGEE. The CDR3 is 18 amino acids. The V and J ends lost 0 bases and 0 bases respectively, with 16 bases between them.

The J gene is TRBJ2-5, the V gene TRBV2; tentatively, D is TRBD1 or TRBD2 (6 bases each). Germline CDR1 SNHLY, CDR2 FYNNEI. This CDR3 is 14 amino acids long. Trimming removed 1 base from V and 7 bases from J, with 13 bases in between. The CDR3 is CASSEGRGPLTQYF. The CDR3, as DNA: TGTGCCAGCAGTGAAGGACGGGGGCCTTTGACCCAGTACTTC.

The chain employs TRBV19 and TRBJ2-2; no firm D call. Germline loops: CDR1 LNHDA, CDR2 SQIVND (reference sequence). The V gene lost 3 bases and the J gene lost 0 bases, with 5 bases spanning the gap. CDR3 length: 14 amino acids. The CDR3 loop reads CASSIGTNTGELFF. The DNA for the CDR3 is TGTGCCAGTAGTATTGGAACGAACACCGGGGAGCTGTTTTTT.

The CDR3, as DNA: TGCGCCAGCAGCTTGGGGTCAAAGGGAGGCAATGAGCAGTTCTTC. It yields the protein CASSLGSKGGNEQFF. This chain uses TRBV5-1 with TRBJ2-1; D might be TRBD2 (6 bases). V dropped 0 bases and J dropped 6 bases, with 13 bases sitting between them. The CDR3 is made up of 15 amino acids. Germline values: CDR1 SGHRS, CDR2 YFSETQ.

The V gene is TRBV4-2, the J gene TRBJ1-3; D gene unclear. V shed 0 bases and J shed 7 bases, with 13 bases lying between them. Germline CDR1 and CDR2: LGHNA and YNFKEQ. The CDR3 runs to 15 residues. The CDR3 DNA sequence: TGTGCCAGCAGCCAAGATCCCATTGGACCCAACACCATATATTTT. It is translated as CASSQDPIGPNTIYF.

The chain combines TRBV15 with TRBJ1-1; D may be TRBD1 (5 bases). Germline V gene data show CDR1 as LNHNV and CDR2 as YYDKDF (reference sequence). The length of the CDR3 is 14 residues. Trimming removed 5 bases from V and 1 base from J, with 11 bases in between. Here the CDR3 reads CATSAGGGNTEAFF. The DNA of the CDR3 is TGTGCCACCAGCGCCGGCGGGGGGAACACTGAAGCTTTCTTT.

The chain joins TRBV2 to TRBJ2-6, with D possibly being TRBD1 or TRBD2 (6 bases each). Looked up from germline, CDR1 is SNHLY and CDR2 is FYNNEI. The CDR3 extends over 16 amino acids. The V end lost 4 bases, the J end lost 4 bases, and 14 bases lay between the germline ends. The CDR3 sequence is CASSARPGGGANVLTF. The CDR3 region has the DNA TGTGCCAGCAGTGCTCGCCCCGGGGGCGGGGCCAACGTCCTGACTTTC.

This clone is a singleton in its sample. This chain connects TRBV7-2 to TRBJ2-1, with 10 positions matching TRBD1. CDR3 size: 14 residues. The trim removed 6 bases at V and 9 bases at J, leaving 8 bases unmatched. Germline V CDR1 and CDR2: SGHTA, FQGNSA. CDR3 sequence reads: CASRPRQGASEQFF. Here the CDR3 DNA reads TGTGCCAGCAGACCAAGACAGGGGGCTAGTGAGCAGTTCTTC.

This clone was observed at least ten times. This sample includes further DNA sequences coding for the same CDR3. The J gene is TRBJ1-5, the V gene TRBV20-1; D ambiguous. The V gene lost 2 bases and the J gene lost 6 bases, with 5 bases spanning the gap. This CDR3 spans 11 amino acids. Germline V gene lookup returns CDR1 DFQATT and CDR2 SNEGSKA (reference sequence). CDR3 sequence: CSARRGQPQHF. The CDR3 DNA follows: TGCAGTGCTAGACGGGGTCAGCCCCAGCATTTT.

Sample share makes this clone medium-sized. The CDR3 here is CASSYSSLAKNIQYF. The CDR3 coding sequence is TGTGCCAGCAGTTACTCGTCCCTAGCCAAAAACATTCAGTACTTC. The chain couples TRBV6-2 or TRBV6-3 to TRBJ2-4, with D uncertain. This CDR3 has 15 amino acids. V lost 0 bases to trimming and J lost 0 bases, with 6 bases between them. Germline V CDR1 and CDR2: MNHEY, SVGEGT.

This rearrangement joins TRBV18 to TRBJ2-2, with D possibly TRBD1 on 6 matching bases. Trimming removed 4 bases at V and 0 bases at J, with 9 bases between. The CDR3 has 15 amino acids. The germline V gene has CDR1 KGHSH and CDR2 LQKENI. CDR3 in amino acids: CASSHGQTNTGELFF. CDR3 in DNA: TGTGCCAGCTCACACGGACAGACGAACACCGGGGAGCTGTTTTTT.

This clone was counted only a few times. The chain uses TRBV20-1 and TRBJ1-1; D call uncertain. V was trimmed by 6 bases and J by 6 bases, leaving 11 bases between them. The CDR3 is 11 residues long. Germline V gene sequence: CDR1 DFQATT, CDR2 SNEGSKA (reference sequence). DNA for the CDR3: TGCAGTGCCCGGGGTGGGCCTGAAGCTTTCTTT. Amino acids: CSARGGPEAFF.

The J gene is TRBJ2-1, the V gene TRBV11-2; D is ambiguous. This CDR3 has 15 amino acids. CDR1 SGHAT and CDR2 FQNNGV come from the germline V gene. The germline V and J ends were trimmed by 4 bases and 0 bases, with 10 bases remaining between them. CDR3 nucleotides: TGTGCCAGCAGCTCAACTCCTCGCTCCTACAATGAGCAGTTCTTC. Protein product: CASSSTPRSYNEQFF.

The chain has TRBV12-3 or TRBV12-4 and TRBJ1-4, with TRBD1 as a possible D gene (5 bases). The CDR3 is 12 amino acids. Trimming took 6 bases from V and 8 from J, leaving 10 bases between them. CDR3 bases: TGTGCCAGCAGGCCTGGGGGGGAAAAACTGTTTTTT. Its translation: CASRPGGEKLFF.

CDR3 bases: TGTGCCAGCAGTTACAGGGACAGGCTGGGGGAGACCCAGTACTTC. It codes for CASSYRDRLGETQYF. V gene TRBV6-2 or TRBV6-3 combines with J gene TRBJ2-5; 8 bases are a match to TRBD1. Germline-derived CDR1 and CDR2 are MNHEY and SVGEGT. CDR3 length: 15 amino acids. The junction had 7 bases not matched to a gene; V was cut back by 2 bases and J by 5 bases.

This chain connects TRBV24-1 to TRBJ1-5, with TRBD1 as a possible D gene (5 bases). Germline CDR1 and CDR2: KGHDR and SFDVKD. V shed 5 bases and J shed 3 bases, with 10 bases lying between them. The CDR3 covers 14 residues. Here the CDR3 reads CATSVGQTNQPQHF. CDR3 in DNA: TGTGCCACCAGTGTGGGGCAGACCAATCAGCCCCAGCATTTT.